This T cell receptor (beta chain) was captured by sequencing in a study of molecular identifiers for immune sequencing clone quantification. General study points: Reportedly, one cell's Jurkat TCR RNA was detected within 1,100,000 naive CD8 cells.

Sorted inputs of 20,000 to 1,000,000 cells, with 10%, 30% or 50% RNA, yielded naive CD8 libraries. This CDR3 is built from 16 residues. V lost 0 bases and J 4 bases, leaving 14 bases between the germline ends. Looked up from germline, CDR1 is LGHNA and CDR2 is YSLEER. Library preparation followed earlier protocols using designated TCR primers. TCRdb reanalysed the PCR reads using MiXCR and keeps one entry per CDR3 protein. The sample has approximately 550,000 distinct CDR3 sequences; over 20% are singletons. To note about this clonotype: The target antigen is unknown.

Sequenced input: naive CD8+ T cells from blood, with Jurkat cell RNA spiked in. Described subset: FACS-sorted CD8+CD4-CCR7+CD45RA+ naive T cells. This clonotype was obtained from a human donor in good health. Some libraries in this study had Jurkat cell RNA spiked in. The rearrangement links TRBV4-3 to TRBJ2-3, with D maybe TRBD1 (6 bases). CDR3 residues: CASSQDLGTPADTQYF. The CDR3 DNA reads as TGCGCCAGCAGCCAAGATCTCGGGACACCCGCAGATACGCAGTATTTT.